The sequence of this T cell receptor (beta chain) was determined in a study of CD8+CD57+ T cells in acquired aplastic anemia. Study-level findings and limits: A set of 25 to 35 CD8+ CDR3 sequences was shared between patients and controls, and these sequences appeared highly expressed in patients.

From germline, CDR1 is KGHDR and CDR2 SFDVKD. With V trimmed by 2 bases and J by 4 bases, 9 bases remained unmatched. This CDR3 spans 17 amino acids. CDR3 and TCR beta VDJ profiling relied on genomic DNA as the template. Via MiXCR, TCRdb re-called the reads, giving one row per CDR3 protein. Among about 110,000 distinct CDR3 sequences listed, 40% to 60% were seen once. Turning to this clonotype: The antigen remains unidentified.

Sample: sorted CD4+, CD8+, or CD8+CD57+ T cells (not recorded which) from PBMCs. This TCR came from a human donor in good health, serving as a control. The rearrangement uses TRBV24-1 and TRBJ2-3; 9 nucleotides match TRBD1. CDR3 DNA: TGTGCCACCAGTGATTCTGGGACAGGGAGTTTTTCAGATACGCAGTATTTT. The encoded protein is CATSDSGTGSFSDTQYF.